These 15 T cell receptor beta chains were sequenced from one sample in a study of Tregs in tolerant kidney transplant recipients. TCRdb's table, derived via immunoSEQ multiplex PCR, lists solely in-frame clones and lacks some. The profile shows approximately 60,000 clones, 65% to 85% of them singletons. The material sequenced was CD4+ T cells from blood. These TCRs come from a human donor in good health.

This clone appeared once. This chain joins TRBV5-5 and TRBJ2-2; possibly TRBD1 for D (6 bases). The germline CDR1 and CDR2 sequences are SGHKS and YYEKEE (reference sequence). The CDR3 consists of 13 residues. Trimming shortened V by 5 bases and J by 5 bases, and 10 bases separated the two germline ends. The DNA for the CDR3 is TGTGCCAGCAGACCCGGACAGACCGGGGAGCTGTTTTTT. This encodes CASRPGQTGELFF.

J is TRBJ2-3 and V is TRBV4-2; TRBD2 might be the D (5 bases). Deletions cut 0 bases from V and 1 base from J, with 11 bases between. The CDR3 sequence is 16 residues long. The germline gives CDR1 LGHNA, CDR2 YNFKEQ. The CDR3 sequence: CASSQDQGSGTDTQYF. As DNA, the CDR3 is TGTGCCAGCAGCCAAGATCAAGGTAGCGGCACAGATACGCAGTATTTT.

This chain links TRBV7-2 with TRBJ1-2, with D tentatively TRBD1 (5 bases). V gave up 5 bases and J gave up 3 bases, with 16 bases separating them. Germline CDR1 is SGHTA and CDR2 is FQGNSA. This CDR3 has 15 residues. The CDR3 loop reads CASSLTSAGYYGYTF. The CDR3 region has the DNA TGTGCCAGCAGCCTCACCTCGGCAGGGTACTATGGCTACACCTTC.

The rearrangement joins TRBV7-9 to TRBJ2-5; tentatively, D is TRBD1 or TRBD2 (6 bases each). Per germline, CDR1 SEHNR and CDR2 FQNEAQ (reference sequence). V lost 4 bases and J 4 bases, leaving 13 bases between the germline ends. The CDR3 runs 14 residues. DNA of the CDR3: TGTGCCAGCAGCTCATGGGGGGCAGGAGAGACCCAGTACTTC. This codes for CASSSWGAGETQYF.

The chain combines TRBV10-3 with TRBJ2-6, with D possibly TRBD1 on 6 matching bases. CDR1 is ENHRY and CDR2 is SYGVKD in the germline V gene. The CDR3 spans 18 residues. V lost 5 bases and J 1 base, leaving 18 bases between the germline ends. CDR3 sequence: CAISPSGDGPSGANVLTF. In DNA, the CDR3 is TGTGCCATCAGTCCCTCAGGGGACGGCCCTTCTGGGGCCAACGTCCTGACTTTC.

This clone was found once. In DNA form, the CDR3 reads TGTGCCAGCAGCGCTGGACTAGCGGGGGATGTCGACGAGCAGTACTTC. Its translation is CASSAGLAGDVDEQYF. The chain uses TRBV9 and TRBJ2-7, with 13 bases fitting TRBD2. CDR1 is SGDLS and CDR2 is YYNGEE in the germline V gene. This CDR3 has 16 amino acids. V shed 3 bases and J 5 bases; nucleotides not matched to a gene: 8.

This clone was seen a few times. V and J are TRBV6-5 and TRBJ2-7, with 7 bases identical to TRBD2. Trimming cost V 11 bases and J 6 bases; bases outside gene matches: 16. CDR1 and CDR2 (germline): MNHEY, SVGAGI. The CDR3 is 14 amino acids. CDR3 sequence: CASGPGLGLGEQYF. CDR3 bases: TGTGCCTCTGGACCCGGACTAGGGCTGGGCGAGCAGTACTTC.

CDR3 protein: CASSALGLATNNEQFF. DNA of the CDR3: TGTGCCAGCAGCGCCTTGGGACTAGCGACAAACAATGAGCAGTTCTTC. The V gene is TRBV9, the J gene TRBJ2-1; 10 bases agree with TRBD2. The germline CDR1 and CDR2 sequences are SGDLS and YYNGEE. Unmatched junction bases numbered 8, after V lost 3 bases and J lost 5 bases. The CDR3 is 16 residues long.

This chain links TRBV2 with TRBJ2-7; D is uncertain. V was cut by 1 base and J by 6 bases, with 10 bases left in between. The length of the CDR3 is 13 residues. Germline CDR1 SNHLY, CDR2 FYNNEI. DNA of the CDR3: TGTGCCAGCAGTGAAGGGCTTCTCGGCGAGCAGTACTTC. Protein sequence: CASSEGLLGEQYF.

The V call is TRBV18, the J call TRBJ1-4; D unclear. The CDR3 has 13 residues. Germline values: CDR1 KGHSH, CDR2 LQKENI. The V end was cut by 1 base, the J end by 8 bases, with 8 bases between. The CDR3 is CASSPQSGEKLFF. CDR3 coding DNA: TGTGCCAGCTCACCACAGAGCGGGGAAAAACTGTTTTTT.

V and J are TRBV18 and TRBJ2-1, with 8 positions matching TRBD2. J lost 9 bases, V lost 1 base, and 8 bases had no gene match. The CDR3 extends over 15 amino acids. Per germline, CDR1 KGHSH and CDR2 LQKENI. The CDR3 DNA follows: TGTGCCAGCTCACCACTTCCGGGGGGGCCCGGTGAGCAGTTCTTC. Encoded protein: CASSPLPGGPGEQFF.

The chain links TRBV7-9 to TRBJ2-3, with a weak D call TRBD2 (7 bases). CDR3 length: 13 residues. From germline, CDR1 is SEHNR and CDR2 FQNEAQ (reference sequence). Trimming pared 3 bases from V and 4 bases from J, leaving 8 bases between. The CDR3 is CASSFGGPDTQYF. In nucleotides, the CDR3 is TGTGCCAGCAGCTTCGGGGGGCCAGATACGCAGTATTTT.

The V call is TRBV30, the J call TRBJ1-2; D not resolved. The CDR3 totals 12 residues. Germline CDR1 GTSNPN, CDR2 SVGIG (reference sequence). V was shortened by 0 bases and J by 8 bases, with 10 bases between the two germline ends. CDR3 DNA: TGTGCCTGGAGTGTACTTGGCCCCGGCTACACCTTC. This codes for CAWSVLGPGYTF.

The chain joins TRBV21-1 to TRBJ1-1; TRBD1 was called by the table and not checked on the DNA. TRBV21-1 is shown as a pseudogene. The length of the CDR3 is 18 residues. As DNA, the CDR3 is TGTGCCAGCAGCTTCCTTCTGAGGGGGCGGGGCGGGAACACTGAAGCTTTCTTT. Protein: CASSFLLRGRGGNTEAFF.

V gene TRBV7-9 combines with J gene TRBJ2-3; TRBD2 matches 14 bases. Germline V gene lookup returns CDR1 SEHNR and CDR2 FQNEAQ (reference sequence). This CDR3 comprises 16 residues. V shed 5 bases and J 9 bases; nucleotides not matched to a gene: 10. Here the CDR3 DNA reads TGTGCCAGCAGCCAACCGGGACTAGCGGGAGTGGAAACGCAGTATTTT. This codes for CASSQPGLAGVETQYF.